This T cell receptor (beta chain) is drawn from a study of blood T cell repertoires in COVID-19. A few counts support this clone. In germline, CDR1 is LGHNA, CDR2 YNFKEQ. This CDR3 region has 15 residues. The germline V and J ends were trimmed by 0 bases and 5 bases, with 10 bases remaining between them. Measured with immunoSEQ multiplex PCR; TCRdb has only the in-frame clones, and not every one. The data hold under 350,000 clones, with 70% to 90% observed a single time. The rearrangement links TRBV4-2 to TRBJ1-4; the D gene is possibly TRBD1 (6 bases). This clonotype was obtained from a woman aged 40-49 years with acute COVID-19. What was sequenced was PBMCs or T cells enriched from blood (not recorded which). The CDR3 nucleotides are TGTGCCAGCAGCCAAGAGCCCACAGGGAATGAAAAACTGTTTTTT. Protein sequence: CASSQEPTGNEKLFF.